The next 25 T cell receptor beta chains were all read from a single sample in a study of T cells in Graves' hyperthyroidism and ophthalmopathy. TCR beta CDR3 regions were amplified from RNA. In the first-round RT-PCR of the TCR CDR3, the HTBI primer set was used. TCRdb re-called the multiplex PCR reads through MiXCR, storing one row per CDR3 protein. This table holds 300,000 to 350,000 distinct CDR3 sequences, 11% to 15% found once. The sample comprised blood. All receptors come from a woman in her 30s with Graves' hyperthyroidism.

The rearrangement joins TRBV30 to TRBJ1-2; maybe TRBD1 (5 bases). Germline lookup yields CDR1 GTSNPN and CDR2 SVGIG (reference sequence). The CDR3 spans 15 residues. V lost 2 bases and J lost 3, with 16 bases in between. The CDR3 DNA follows: TGTGCCTGGAGTACCTACAAGGGGAGCGACTATGGCTACACCTTC. This translates into CAWSTYKGSDYGYTF.

This clonotype has at least ten counts. The chain joins TRBV20-1 to TRBJ1-2; D is possibly TRBD1 (5 bases). The CDR3 is 13 amino acids. Per the germline V gene, CDR1 is DFQATT and CDR2 is SNEGSKA (reference sequence). Trimming took off 3 bases at V and 8 bases at J, with 16 bases between the two ends. The CDR3: CSASGGPIQGYTF. DNA for the CDR3: TGCAGTGCTAGTGGGGGACCCATACAAGGCTACACCTTC.

In this sample, this clonotype turned up many times. V gene TRBV4-1 combines with J gene TRBJ2-3, with 10 bases that match TRBD1. V shed 5 bases, J shed 1 base, and the junction held 15 bases outside the gene matches. The CDR3 is 19 amino acids. CDR1 is MGHRA and CDR2 is YSYEKL in the germline V gene. CDR3 in amino acids: CASSFTPRDRGAGTDTQYF. The CDR3, as DNA: TGCGCCAGCAGCTTTACCCCCCGGGACAGGGGAGCAGGCACAGATACGCAGTATTTT.

The rearrangement uses TRBV7-9 and TRBJ2-7, with TRBD2 identical over 11 bases. Germline values: CDR1 SEHNR, CDR2 FQNEAQ (reference sequence). This CDR3 contains 15 residues. V lost 4 bases and J lost 2; bases outside the gene matches: 4. CDR3 sequence reads: CASSSPTSGTYEQYF. The DNA of the CDR3 is TGTGCCAGCAGCTCCCCGACTAGCGGGACCTACGAGCAGTACTTC. Variable domain in full (rest from reference TRBV7-9 and TRBJ2-7): DTGVSQNPRHKITKRGQNVTFRCDPISEHNRLYWYRQTLGQGPEFLTYFQNEAQLEKSRLLSDRFSAERPKGSFSTLEIQRTEQGDSAMYLCASSSPTSGTYEQYFGPGTRLTVT.

V usage is TRBV4-3 and J usage is TRBJ1-4; D ambiguous. Germline lookup yields CDR1 LGHNA and CDR2 YSLEER. The CDR3 contains 16 residues. V was shortened by 5 bases and J by 8 bases, with 21 bases between the two germline ends. Here the CDR3 reads CASSSRWGGVGEKLFF. For the CDR3, the DNA is TGCGCCAGCAGCTCCCGGTGGGGTGGCGTTGGAGAAAAACTGTTTTTT.

This rearrangement joins TRBV4-2 to TRBJ2-7; 8 nucleotides match TRBD1. The CDR3 has 17 residues. CDR1 is LGHNA, CDR2 YNFKEQ, per germline. V trimming: 1 base; J trimming: 3 bases; junction bases outside the gene matches: 11. The CDR3 here is CASSQGSSGQGDYEQYF. CDR3 sequence (DNA): TGTGCCAGCAGCCAAGGCTCCTCAGGACAGGGTGACTACGAGCAGTACTTC.

The sample holds a few counts of this clonotype. The chain combines TRBV28 with TRBJ2-3; D uncertain. Looked up from germline, CDR1 is MDHEN and CDR2 is SYDVKM. This CDR3 has 14 amino acids. The ends were cut back, 6 bases at V and 4 bases at J, with 14 bases in the middle. The DNA of the CDR3 is TGTGCCAGCAGCCCTATGGGTGGGGCAGATACGCAGTATTTT. It codes for CASSPMGGADTQYF.

This clonotype was seen repeatedly, ten times or more. V gene TRBV12-3 or TRBV12-4 combines with J gene TRBJ2-1; D is undetermined. This CDR3 is 12 amino acids long. V gave up 6 bases and J gave up 5 bases, with 8 bases separating them. The CDR3 DNA is TGTGCCAGCAGCCCACCTAACAATGAGCAGTTCTTC. As protein: CASSPPNNEQFF.

This clonotype was detected ten times or more. The V and J genes are TRBV6-1 and TRBJ1-1; TRBD1 aligns across 10 bases. The CDR3 has 13 amino acids. V lost 5 bases and J lost 8; bases outside the gene matches: 5. Germline CDR1 reads MNHNS; CDR2 reads SASEGT. CDR3 DNA: TGTGCCAGCAGTACGACAGGGGGCGCGGAAGCTTTCTTT. This sequence encodes CASSTTGGAEAFF.

The chain joins TRBV11-2 to TRBJ2-3, with D perhaps matching TRBD2 (6 bases). The CDR3 runs 14 residues. Germline V lookup: CDR1 SGHAT, CDR2 FQNNGV. V lost 7 bases, J lost 2 bases, and 13 bases lay in between. The CDR3 DNA follows: TGTGCCAGCACTCTTGGGGGGACCACAGATACGCAGTATTTT. Its protein is CASTLGGTTDTQYF.

CDR3 amino acids: CASSYDEGSNQPQHF. CDR3 nucleotide sequence: TGTGCCAGCAGTTACGACGAGGGCTCGAATCAGCCCCAGCATTTT. The V call is TRBV6-6, the J call TRBJ1-5; D call uncertain. Germline CDR1 is MNHNY and CDR2 is SVGAGI (reference sequence). Trimming took off 2 bases at V and 4 bases at J, with 12 bases between the two ends. CDR3 length: 15 amino acids.

This clonotype occurred many times. The CDR3 region is CASSFRPKPNYGYTF. DNA of the CDR3: TGTGCCAGCAGTTTCCGACCTAAACCCAACTATGGCTACACCTTC. The chain joins TRBV12-3 or TRBV12-4 to TRBJ1-2; no reliable D call. Trimming took off 3 bases at V and 2 bases at J, with 13 bases between the two ends. There are 15 residues in the CDR3.

In its sample, this clonotype was seen many times. V is TRBV2 and J is TRBJ2-5, with D possibly being TRBD2 (6 bases). Germline V gives CDR1 SNHLY, CDR2 FYNNEI. V lost 7 bases to trimming and J lost 3 bases, with 18 bases between them. This CDR3 spans 15 amino acids. The CDR3 coding sequence is TGTGCCAGCACGAGGACTGGGGGGTATAAAGAGACCCAGTACTTC. Its translation: CASTRTGGYKETQYF. The complete variable domain, with remaining parts taken from reference TRBV2 and TRBJ2-5, reads EPEVTQTPSHQVTQMGQEVILRCVPISNHLYFYWYRQILGQKVEFLVSFYNNEISEKSEIFDDQFSVERPDGSNFTLKIRSTKLEDSAMYFCASTRTGGYKETQYFGPGTRLLVL.

This clonotype has at least ten counts. This chain uses TRBV20-1 with TRBJ2-1; D is ambiguous. V was clipped by 5 bases and J by 6 bases, with 5 bases between them. The V gene's germline CDR1 is DFQATT and CDR2 SNEGSKA (reference sequence). The length of the CDR3 is 10 residues. The CDR3 loop reads CSAGFNEQFF. The DNA for the CDR3 is TGCAGTGCTGGATTCAATGAGCAGTTCTTC.

This clonotype occurred many times. V is TRBV12-3 or TRBV12-4 and J is TRBJ2-7; D gene unclear. The V end lost 2 bases, the J end lost 2 bases, and 7 bases lay between the germline ends. The CDR3 is made up of 13 amino acids. The CDR3, as DNA: TGTGCCAGCAGTTTATCCAGAGCCTACGAGCAGTACTTC. Translating it yields CASSLSRAYEQYF.

The chain combines TRBV5-1 with TRBJ2-3, with D maybe TRBD2 (5 bases). The CDR3 totals 14 residues. Between the trimmed V and J ends, which lost 9 bases and 2 bases, there was a span of 16 bases. Looked up from germline, CDR1 is SGHRS and CDR2 is YFSETQ. For the CDR3, the DNA is TGCGCCACCCGGGGTCAACCTTCCACAGATACGCAGTATTTT. Amino acid sequence: CATRGQPSTDTQYF.

The chain employs TRBV6-6 and TRBJ1-5; tentatively, D is TRBD1 (6 bases). Trimming took off 2 bases at V and 7 bases at J, with 15 bases between the two ends. The CDR3 covers 15 residues. Germline V CDR1 and CDR2: MNHNY, SVGAGI (reference sequence). The CDR3, as DNA: TGTGCCAGCAGTTACCGGGACACCCAAGGGCAGCCCCAGCATTTT. Translation gives CASSYRDTQGQPQHF.

Many counts were recorded for this clonotype. Here the CDR3 reads CASSFGSGTYEQYF. In DNA, the CDR3 is TGTGCCAGCAGTTTCGGGAGTGGAACCTACGAGCAGTACTTC. This chain joins TRBV12-3 or TRBV12-4 and TRBJ2-7, with a weak D call TRBD2 (6 bases). Deletions cut 3 bases from V and 2 bases from J, with 11 bases between. The CDR3 spans 14 residues.

This clonotype was counted ten times or more. The chain uses TRBV6-1 and TRBJ1-1; possible D gene TRBD1, 5 bases. The germline V and J ends were trimmed by 1 base and 6 bases, with 15 bases remaining between them. The CDR3 sequence is 15 residues long. CDR1 MNHNS and CDR2 SASEGT come from the germline V gene. CDR3 loop: CASSEVPRGLAEAFF. Written as DNA, the CDR3 is TGTGCCAGCAGTGAAGTCCCGAGGGGATTAGCTGAAGCTTTCTTT.

This clonotype was seen repeatedly, ten times or more. The rearrangement joins TRBV7-2 to TRBJ2-3; TRBD2 matches 9 bases. CDR1 SGHTA and CDR2 FQGNSA come from the germline V gene. Trimming cost V 4 bases and J 6 bases; bases outside gene matches: 8. This CDR3 comprises 15 residues. The CDR3 DNA is TGTGCCAGCAGCTATAGCGGGAGTTGGGTGGATACGCAGTATTTT. Its protein is CASSYSGSWVDTQYF.

This chain uses TRBV20-1 with TRBJ1-1, with a possible D match to TRBD1 (5 bases). Germline CDR1 is DFQATT and CDR2 is SNEGSKA (reference sequence). The CDR3 extends over 11 amino acids. The V end was cut by 1 base, the J end by 9 bases, with 9 bases between. In DNA form, the CDR3 reads TGCAGTGCTAGAGTCACAGGTCAAGCTTTCTTT. Translation gives CSARVTGQAFF.

This clonotype came up many times. J is TRBJ2-3 and V is TRBV3-1; maybe TRBD2 (5 bases). V lost 1 base and J 3 bases, leaving 14 bases between the germline ends. Per germline, CDR1 LGHDT and CDR2 YNNKEL (reference sequence). CDR3 size: 16 residues. Written as DNA, the CDR3 is TGTGCCAGCAGCCAAGGGACCCGAGGGCCTACAGATACGCAGTATTTT. It specifies CASSQGTRGPTDTQYF.

This clonotype was counted many times. The J gene is TRBJ2-1, the V gene TRBV7-2; D possibly corresponds to TRBD2 (5 bases). This CDR3 is built from 15 residues. Germline values: CDR1 SGHTA, CDR2 FQGNSA. The germline V and J ends were trimmed by 9 bases and 0 bases, with 15 bases remaining between them. CDR3 in DNA: TGTGCCAGGTCAGAGGGAAATAGCTCCTACAATGAGCAGTTCTTC. Residues: CARSEGNSSYNEQFF.

The genes are TRBV27 and TRBJ2-2, with TRBD1 matching over 8 bases. This CDR3 contains 17 residues. In germline, CDR1 is MNHEY, CDR2 SMNVEV (reference sequence). After removal of 3 bases from V and 1 base from J, the junction contained 7 bases not matched to a gene. The CDR3: CASSFHGQGQNTGELFF. The CDR3 DNA follows: TGTGCCAGCAGTTTCCACGGACAGGGACAGAACACCGGGGAGCTGTTTTTT.

This clonotype was counted at least ten times. The V and J genes are TRBV10-3 and TRBJ1-5; no firm D call. CDR3 length: 12 amino acids. Germline V gene data show CDR1 as ENHRY and CDR2 as SYGVKD. Trimming took 2 bases from V and 2 from J, leaving 1 base between them. The CDR3 loop reads CAISEGNQPQHF. In DNA, the CDR3 is TGTGCCATCAGTGAGGGCAATCAGCCCCAGCATTTT.